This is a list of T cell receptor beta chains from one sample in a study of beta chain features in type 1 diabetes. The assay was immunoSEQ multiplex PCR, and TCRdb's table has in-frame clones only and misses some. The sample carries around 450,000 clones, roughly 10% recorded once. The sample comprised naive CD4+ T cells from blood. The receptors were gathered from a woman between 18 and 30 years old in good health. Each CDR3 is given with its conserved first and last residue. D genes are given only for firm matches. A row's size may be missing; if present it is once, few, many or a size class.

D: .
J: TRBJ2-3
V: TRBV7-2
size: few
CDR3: CASSLFALDTQYF
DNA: TGTGCCAGCAGCTTATTTGCCCTAGATACGCAGTATTTT

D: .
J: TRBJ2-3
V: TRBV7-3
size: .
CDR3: CASSFSRSTDTQYF
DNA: TGTGCCAGCAGCTTTAGTAGGAGCACAGATACGCAGTATTTT

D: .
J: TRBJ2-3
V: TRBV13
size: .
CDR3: CASSLGQTQYF
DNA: TGTGCCAGCAGCTTAGGACAGACGCAGTATTTT

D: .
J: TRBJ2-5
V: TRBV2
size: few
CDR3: CASLWAAQETQYF
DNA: TGTGCCAGCTTGTGGGCAGCTCAAGAGACCCAGTACTTC

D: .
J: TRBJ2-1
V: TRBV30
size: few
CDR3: CAWGLGQLYNEQFF
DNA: TGTGCCTGGGGGCTCGGACAGCTTTACAATGAGCAGTTCTTC

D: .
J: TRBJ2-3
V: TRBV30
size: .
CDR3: CAWSGKDTQYF
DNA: TGTGCCTGGAGTGGGAAAGATACGCAGTATTTT

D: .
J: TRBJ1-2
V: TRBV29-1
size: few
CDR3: CSVEDRGHDGYTF
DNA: TGCAGCGTTGAAGACAGGGGCCATGATGGCTACACCTTC

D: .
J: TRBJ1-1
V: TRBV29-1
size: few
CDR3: CSVGIAMNTEAFF
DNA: TGCAGCGTTGGAATAGCTATGAACACTGAAGCTTTCTTT

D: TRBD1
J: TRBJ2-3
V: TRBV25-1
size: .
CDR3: CASIPDRGVTDTQYF
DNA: TGTGCCAGCATTCCCGACAGGGGAGTCACAGATACGCAGTATTTT

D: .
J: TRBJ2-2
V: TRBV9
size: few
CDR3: CASSVGRTGELFF
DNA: TGTGCCAGCAGCGTAGGGCGGACCGGGGAGCTGTTTTTT

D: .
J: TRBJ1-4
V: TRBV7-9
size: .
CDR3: CASSYSRNEKLFF
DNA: TGTGCCAGCAGCTACTCGAGGAATGAAAAACTGTTTTTT

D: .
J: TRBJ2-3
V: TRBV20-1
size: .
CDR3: CSAKIADTQYF
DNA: TGCAGTGCCAAGATCGCAGATACGCAGTATTTT

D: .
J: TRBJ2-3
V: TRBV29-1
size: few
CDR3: CSGVGVSPDTQYF
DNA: TGCAGCGGTGTGGGCGTATCCCCAGATACGCAGTATTTT

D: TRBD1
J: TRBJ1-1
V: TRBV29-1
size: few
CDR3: CSVVGQLNTEAFF
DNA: TGCAGCGTCGTGGGACAGCTGAACACTGAAGCTTTCTTT

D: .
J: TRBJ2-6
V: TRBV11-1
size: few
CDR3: CASGLSGANVLTF
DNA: TGTGCCAGTGGCCTCTCTGGGGCCAACGTCCTGACTTTC

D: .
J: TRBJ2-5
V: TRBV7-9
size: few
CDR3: CASSSASVETQYF
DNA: TGTGCCAGCAGCTCGGCTAGCGTTGAGACCCAGTACTTC

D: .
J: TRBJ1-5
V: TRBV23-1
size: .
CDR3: CASSQDSNQPQHF
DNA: TGCGCCAGCAGTCAGGATAGCAATCAGCCCCAGCATTTT

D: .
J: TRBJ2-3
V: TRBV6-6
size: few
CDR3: CASSYSEDTQYF
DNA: TGTGCCAGCAGTTACTCGGAGGATACGCAGTATTTT

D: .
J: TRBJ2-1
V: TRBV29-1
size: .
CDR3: CRGACGVSLSPTYNEQFF
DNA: TGCAGGGGGGCCTGCGGGGTCTCACTCTCGCCGACCTACAATGAGCAGTTCTTC

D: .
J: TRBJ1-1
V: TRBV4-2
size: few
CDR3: CASSPYREHTEAFF
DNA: TGTGCCAGCAGCCCCTACAGGGAGCACACTGAAGCTTTCTTT

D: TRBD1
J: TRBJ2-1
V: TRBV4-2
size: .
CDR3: CASSSGGVSSEQFF
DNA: TGTGCCAGCAGCTCAGGGGGCGTATCGAGTGAGCAGTTCTTC

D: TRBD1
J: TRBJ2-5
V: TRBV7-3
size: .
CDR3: CASSRDRGETQYF
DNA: TGTGCCAGCAGTCGGGACAGAGGAGAGACCCAGTACTTC

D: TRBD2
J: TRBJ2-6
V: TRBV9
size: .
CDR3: CASSPFSGSHSGANVLTF
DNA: TGTGCCAGCAGCCCCTTTAGCGGGTCACACTCTGGGGCCAACGTCCTGACTTTC

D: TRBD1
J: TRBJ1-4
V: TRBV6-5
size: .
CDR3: CASSRRQGREKLFF
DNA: TGTGCCAGCAGTAGACGACAGGGACGGGAAAAACTGTTTTTT

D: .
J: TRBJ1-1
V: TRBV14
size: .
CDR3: CASSQVRRGFTEAFF
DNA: TGTGCCAGCAGCCAAGTCCGGAGGGGGTTCACTGAAGCTTTCTTT

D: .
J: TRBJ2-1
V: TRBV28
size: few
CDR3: CASSPLGRGAYNEQFF
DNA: TGTGCCAGCAGCCCCCTGGGGCGAGGAGCTTACAATGAGCAGTTCTTC